The clone carrying this TCR beta chain was counted a few times. Specified time point: newly diagnosed GD, antithyroid drugs for less than 3 months. The TCR library was made from RNA that had been extracted from PBMCs in TRIzol. V shed 10 bases and J shed 3 bases, with 14 bases lying between them. CDR1 and CDR2 from the germline V gene are ENHRY and SYGVKD. This CDR3 has 13 residues. This specimen belongs to a study of regulatory T cells in long-lasting Graves disease. The TCR beta library used iRepertoire HTBI primers with Arm-PCR amplification of CDR3. One entry per CDR3 protein, called by TCRdb with MiXCR from the multiplex PCR reads. The table records about 530,000 distinct CDR3 sequences, approximately 16% of them present only once. Another study also made use of these data, one on T cells in Graves' hyperthyroidism and ophthalmopathy.

The sample in question was peripheral blood mononuclear cells (PBMCs), obtained at new diagnosis, from a patient treated with antithyroid drugs. The TCR comes from a woman in her forties or fifties with Graves disease. The chain couples TRBV10-3 to TRBJ2-3; D is uncertain. In nucleotides, the CDR3 is TGTGCCACCGGACCTCCAATTACAGATACGCAGTATTTT. As protein: CATGPPITDTQYF.